The 23 T cell receptor beta chains below come from one sample, sequenced in a study of T-cell reconstitution after alpha-beta-depleted transplantation in children. A library of TCRbeta sequences, prepared with unique molecular identifiers, was generated. TCRdb passed the PCR reads through MiXCR, listing each CDR3 protein once. The sample includes some 840,000 distinct CDR3 sequences, approximately 15% of them seen just once. The sequenced sample was PBMCs, mostly from graft donor cells, obtained 360 days after TCRalphabeta/CD19-depleted stem cell transplant. The receptors derive from a male patient under 18 who had a stem cell transplant for acute lymphoblastic leukemia, so the T cells may come from the graft donor.

This chain uses TRBV29-1 with TRBJ1-2, with D unresolved. Germline V gene data show CDR1 as SQVTM and CDR2 as ANQGSEA. V lost 4 bases and J 2 bases, leaving 11 bases between the germline ends. The CDR3 spans 13 residues. Written as DNA, the CDR3 is TGCAGCGTTGTGCGGACGGGGAACTATGGCTACACCTTC. It codes for CSVVRTGNYGYTF.

There are many counts of this clonotype. The rearrangement joins TRBV12-3 or TRBV12-4 to TRBJ2-5; 12 bases map to TRBD2. The CDR3 extends over 16 amino acids. V gave up 4 bases and J gave up 4 bases; unmatched junction bases: 7. The CDR3: CASSSPSGRAPETQYF. Here the CDR3 DNA reads TGTGCCAGCAGTTCCCCTAGCGGGAGGGCCCCAGAGACCCAGTACTTC.

The rearrangement uses TRBV4-1 and TRBJ1-5, with 8 bases fitting TRBD1. The CDR3 consists of 16 residues. The germline CDR1 and CDR2 sequences are MGHRA and YSYEKL. V gave up 4 bases and J gave up 3 bases; unmatched junction bases: 8. The CDR3 bases are TGCGCCAGCAGCCTGCACTTACAGGGGGACAATCAGCCCCAGCATTTT. The encoded protein is CASSLHLQGDNQPQHF.

The CDR3 here is CASSEGGLAGSYEQYF. The CDR3 DNA reads as TGTGCCAGCAGTGAAGGAGGTCTAGCGGGTTCCTACGAGCAGTACTTC. The chain links TRBV6-1 to TRBJ2-7, with 8 bases identical to TRBD2. The CDR3 is 16 residues long. V trimming: 1 base; J trimming: 1 base; junction bases outside the gene matches: 6. CDR1 and CDR2 (germline): MNHNS, SASEGT.

This sequence joins TRBV20-1 and TRBJ2-3; 12 nucleotides align to TRBD2. The CDR3 contains 14 residues. Germline loops: CDR1 DFQATT, CDR2 SNEGSKA (reference sequence). V trimming: 6 bases; J trimming: 6 bases; junction bases outside the gene matches: 7. The CDR3: CSAGGLAGTDTQYF. The CDR3 DNA sequence: TGCAGTGCCGGGGGACTAGCGGGTACGGATACGCAGTATTTT.

This clonotype was picked up a small number of times. The gene calls are TRBV19 and TRBJ1-2; no clear D gene. Germline V gives CDR1 LNHDA, CDR2 SQIVND (reference sequence). This CDR3 is built from 14 residues. Deletions cut 7 bases from V and 2 bases from J, with 14 bases between. The CDR3 sequence: CASTRGGSNYGYTF. The DNA of the CDR3 is TGTGCCAGTACCCGTGGAGGTTCGAACTATGGCTACACCTTC.

CDR3 residues: CASSVDSLSTDTQYF. DNA of the CDR3: TGTGCCAGCAGTGTTGACTCCCTTAGCACAGATACGCAGTATTTT. The chain employs TRBV12-3 or TRBV12-4 and TRBJ2-3, with D unclear. The CDR3 is 15 amino acids. Deletions cut 5 bases from V and 0 bases from J, with 12 bases between.

This clonotype was counted many times. This sequence joins TRBV4-1 and TRBJ1-1; D gene uncertain. Trimming took 1 base from V and 1 from J, leaving 4 bases between them. The CDR3 spans 13 residues. The germline V gene has CDR1 MGHRA and CDR2 YSYEKL. The CDR3 here is CASSQVENTEAFF. CDR3 in DNA: TGCGCCAGCAGCCAAGTCGAGAACACTGAAGCTTTCTTT.

In nucleotides, the CDR3 is TGCAGTGCTCAAGGCGGGCTAGCGGGAGTCCGCTACGAGCAGTACTTC. It encodes CSAQGGLAGVRYEQYF. The V gene is TRBV20-1, the J gene TRBJ2-7; 10 bases line up with TRBD2. The J segment lost 3 bases and the V segment lost 5 bases, leaving 13 bases of the junction unmatched. Germline V gives CDR1 DFQATT, CDR2 SNEGSKA (reference sequence). There are 16 residues in the CDR3.

The genes are TRBV9 and TRBJ2-5; a weak D match, TRBD2 (5 bases). The V gene lost 2 bases and the J gene lost 3 bases, with 8 bases spanning the gap. The CDR3 loop spans 13 amino acids. Germline V CDR1 and CDR2: SGDLS, YYNGEE. The CDR3 DNA is TGTGCCAGCAGCGTTACTAGTAAAGAGACCCAGTACTTC. Amino acids: CASSVTSKETQYF.

The rearrangement joins TRBV29-1 to TRBJ1-6; 9 bases align to TRBD1. Germline V gene sequence: CDR1 SQVTM, CDR2 ANQGSEA. The CDR3 covers 13 residues. V gave up 5 bases and J gave up 10 bases; unmatched junction bases: 6. Here the CDR3 DNA reads TGCAGCGTTAGGGACAGGGAACGATCACCCCTCCACTTT. Its translation: CSVRDRERSPLHF.

V usage is TRBV7-3 and J usage is TRBJ2-5; D might be TRBD2 (6 bases). The V gene lost 1 base and the J gene lost 5 bases, with 20 bases spanning the gap. CDR1 SGHTA and CDR2 FQGTGA come from the germline V gene. The CDR3 length is 17 residues. CDR3 in DNA: TGTGCCAGCAGCTTAATAGGGGACCGCGGGATCGAGGAGACCCAGTACTTC. It specifies CASSLIGDRGIEETQYF. The whole variable domain, remainder taken from reference TRBV7-3 and TRBJ2-5, is GAGVSQTPSNKVTEKGKYVELRCDPISGHTALYWYRQSLGQGPEFLIYFQGTGAADDSGLPNDRFFAVRPEGSVSTLKIQRTERGDSAVYLCASSLIGDRGIEETQYFGPGTRLLVL.

This chain joins TRBV11-2 and TRBJ2-6, with TRBD1 identical over 11 bases. V lost 6 bases to trimming and J lost 3 bases; unmatched junction nucleotides: 10. Looked up from germline, CDR1 is SGHAT and CDR2 is FQNNGV. The CDR3 sequence is 18 residues long. The CDR3 here is CASSSGTGGLLGANVLTF. The CDR3 DNA is TGTGCCAGCAGTTCCGGGACAGGGGGTTTACTTGGGGCCAACGTCCTGACTTTC.

V is TRBV13 and J is TRBJ2-2; D call uncertain. V lost 5 bases and J lost 2, with 9 bases in between. The CDR3 runs 14 residues. Per germline, CDR1 PRHDT and CDR2 FYEKMQ (reference sequence). The CDR3, as DNA: TGTGCCAGCAGCGGCGGCCCAAACACCGGGGAGCTGTTTTTT. It translates to CASSGGPNTGELFF.

The chain has TRBV5-5 and TRBJ1-1; TRBD1 matches at 7 bases. Germline CDR1 and CDR2: SGHKS and YYEKEE (reference sequence). The V gene end was trimmed by 0 bases and the J gene end by 4 bases; junction bases not matched to a gene: 12. The CDR3 length is 17 residues. CDR3 loop: CASSLGQGGGVSTEAFF. The CDR3 DNA sequence: TGTGCCAGCAGCTTGGGACAGGGAGGAGGTGTTAGCACTGAAGCTTTCTTT.

CDR3 amino acids: CASSLYGGRSNTIYF. The CDR3 coding sequence is TGTGCCAGCAGTCTTTATGGTGGTCGGTCGAACACCATATATTTT. The chain is built from TRBV12-3 or TRBV12-4 and TRBJ1-3; D gene uncertain. The CDR3 totals 15 residues. Trimming cost V 5 bases and J 7 bases, with 18 bases left between them.

V is TRBV11-1 and J is TRBJ2-7; D not resolved. The CDR3 covers 18 residues. CDR1 is SGHAT and CDR2 is FQDESV in the germline V gene (reference sequence). The V end was cut by 4 bases, the J end by 0 bases, with 22 bases between. CDR3 in amino acids: CASSSQVGRRRSSYEQYF. The DNA for the CDR3 is TGTGCCAGCAGCTCTCAAGTTGGACGGCGGCGGAGCTCCTACGAGCAGTACTTC.

The chain joins TRBV12-3 or TRBV12-4 to TRBJ2-5; tentatively, D is TRBD2 (6 bases). Trimming cost V 5 bases and J 1 base, with 14 bases left between them. This CDR3 has 15 residues. This chain's CDR3 is CASSTPLAAQETQYF. The CDR3 DNA is TGTGCCAGCAGTACGCCATTAGCGGCCCAAGAGACCCAGTACTTC.

This clonotype was observed a handful of times. The chain links TRBV3-1 to TRBJ1-6; TRBD1 might be the D (5 bases). CDR1 LGHDT and CDR2 YNNKEL come from the germline V gene (reference sequence). There are 15 residues in the CDR3. The V end was cut by 3 bases, the J end by 5 bases, with 11 bases between. The CDR3 protein is CASSHQGLNNSPLHF. CDR3 bases: TGTGCCAGCAGCCACCAGGGACTTAATAATTCACCCCTCCACTTT.

This clonotype was seen many times. The chain uses TRBV5-1 and TRBJ2-7, with D unclear. The CDR3 has 12 amino acids. Germline V gene data show CDR1 as SGHRS and CDR2 as YFSETQ. The V end was cut by 4 bases, the J end by 4 bases, with 9 bases between. The CDR3 region has the DNA TGCGCCAGCAGCAGTCAGGATTACGAGCAGTACTTC. This gives the protein CASSSQDYEQYF.

The chain links TRBV5-1 to TRBJ2-1; 9 positions match TRBD2. The CDR3 loop spans 14 amino acids. Germline CDR1 SGHRS, CDR2 YFSETQ. J lost 5 bases, V lost 4 bases, and 4 bases had no gene match. The CDR3 coding sequence is TGCGCCAGCAGCGCGGGGGGGGGAAACAATGAGCAGTTCTTC. This encodes CASSAGGGNNEQFF. Full variable domain (rest looked up from reference TRBV5-1 and TRBJ2-1): KAGVTQTPRYLIKTRGQQVTLSCSPISGHRSVSWYQQTPGQGLQFLFEYFSETQRNKGNFPGRFSGRQFSNSRSEMNVSTLELGDSALYLCASSAGGGNNEQFFGPGTRLTVL.

This clonotype was seen only a few times. V is TRBV5-1 and J is TRBJ2-7; 10 nucleotides agree with TRBD1. The CDR3 spans 15 residues. The V gene end was trimmed by 4 bases and the J gene end by 3 bases; junction bases not matched to a gene: 7. Germline CDR1 SGHRS, CDR2 YFSETQ. CDR3 nucleotide sequence: TGCGCCAGCAGCGCGGGACAGGGGAGCTACTACGAGCAGTACTTC. Its protein is CASSAGQGSYYEQYF.

The chain employs TRBV20-1 and TRBJ1-3; D gene uncertain. Germline V gene data show CDR1 as DFQATT and CDR2 as SNEGSKA (reference sequence). This CDR3 spans 15 amino acids. Trimming pared 5 bases from V and 0 bases from J, leaving 14 bases between. The CDR3 DNA follows: TGCAGTGCTCATGGGAAATCTCTCTCTGGAAACACCATATATTTT. This translates into CSAHGKSLSGNTIYF.